This T cell receptor (beta chain) is from a study of cytomegalovirus exposure and HLA in healthy donors. The germline V gene has CDR1 MDHEN and CDR2 SYDVKM. With V trimmed by 3 bases and J by 9 bases, 7 bases remained unmatched. The CDR3 is made up of 14 amino acids. This PCR relied on a set of 60 Vbeta primers and 13 Jbeta primers. TCRdb's table, derived via immunoSEQ multiplex PCR, lists solely in-frame clones and lacks some. The sample consists of about 200,000 clones, approximately 82% of them appearing once. Specimen: PBMCs. The source is a man in his forties in good health and CMV-seropositive. V usage is TRBV28 and J usage is TRBJ2-4; 8 bases line up with TRBD1. The CDR3 DNA reads TGTGCCAGCAGTTTGGCAGGGGGCATGGGCATTCAGTACTTC. Protein product: CASSLAGGMGIQYF.